Presented here are 2 T cell receptor beta chains from one specimen sequenced in a study of molecular identifiers for immune sequencing clone quantification (dated 2018 in TCRdb). The method behind the library was PCR. TCRdb records Illumina HiSeq 4000 as the sequencer. TCRdb reran the public reads through fastp at Q25 and MiXCR, keeping productive beta chains. Identical CDR3 proteins give one entry, which carries the most common genes and DNA. The sample contains around 82,000 distinct CDR3 sequences, around 17% of them found a single time. The ten largest clones represent around 0.8% of the sample. The sample comprised naive CD8+ T cells from blood, with Jurkat cell RNA spiked in. The cell subset or site label of this sample denotes: FACS-sorted CD8+CD4-CCR7+CD45RA+ naive T cells. The receptors originated from a human donor in good health. Some libraries in this study had Jurkat cell RNA spiked in.

The sample holds many counts of this clonotype. The gene calls are TRBV27 and TRBJ2-7; D ambiguous. Germline V gene data show CDR1 as MNHEY and CDR2 as SMNVEV (reference sequence). CDR3 length equals 13 residues. Trimming shortened V by 3 bases and J by 0 bases, and 6 bases separated the two germline ends. In nucleotides, the CDR3 is TGTGCCAGCAGTTTTACGCGCTCCTACGAGCAGTACTTC. As protein: CASSFTRSYEQYF.

With regard to this clonotype: A much larger clone is a single base away; this may be a read error. This chain uses TRBV20-1 with TRBJ2-1; a possible D gene is TRBD1 (8 bases). Germline loops: CDR1 DFQATT, CDR2 SNEGSKA (reference sequence). This CDR3 has 16 residues. The CDR3 coding sequence is TGCAGTGCTAGAGCTTGGGAGGGACAGGCGTACACTGAGCAGTTCTTC. As protein: CSARAWEGQAYTEQFF.